The following is a TCR beta chain sequence with its context. Its antigen is not identified. This entry belongs to a study of OX40 agonist ivuxolimab in advanced cancers. Study background: Checkpoint inhibitors had been given previously to over 30% of patients.

Between the trimmed V and J ends, which lost 0 bases and 4 bases, there was a span of 23 bases. CDR3 length: 19 residues. From germline, CDR1 is LNHNV and CDR2 YYDKDF (reference sequence). Regarding the study as a whole: Expanded peripheral T-cell antigen specificity went undetermined.

Generated by immunoSEQ multiplex PCR, the TCRdb table keeps only in-frame clones and is missing some. The sample includes 59,000 or so clones, around 86% of them seen just once. The gene calls are TRBV15 and TRBJ2-3; possibly TRBD2 for D (5 bases). Source: CD4+ or CD8+ T cells sorted from blood, taken in a trial of the OX40 agonist ivuxolimab. The receptor was derived from an adult with an advanced solid tumor such as melanoma, head and neck, liver or kidney cancer. The CDR3, as DNA: TGTGCCACCAGCAGAGAAATTCCCCAAATGGCCGGAGGATCAGATACGCAGTATTTT. It encodes CATSREIPQMAGGSDTQYF.